A selection of T cell receptor beta chains follows, all from one sample in a study of blood T cell repertoires in COVID-19. Generated by immunoSEQ multiplex PCR, the TCRdb table keeps only in-frame clones and is missing some. The sample contains around 90,000 clones, 70% to 90% of which appear only once. The source material was peripheral blood. The origin of the receptors is a man in his fifties or sixties with COVID-19, enrolled during active disease. The conserved cysteine and the conserved F or W are not part of the CDR3 here. Each record gives: J gene, V gene, CDR3 protein.

>TRBJ2-1|TRBV10-3
AISWTEKGYNEQF
>TRBJ1-5|TRBV30
AWSIDRVNQPQH
>TRBJ1-2|TRBV6-2/TRBV6-3
ASSLQEYGYT
>TRBJ1-2|TRBV6-5
ASSYSREGAFGYT
>TRBJ2-3|TRBV5-4
ASSPGQGVTDTQY
>TRBJ1-6|TRBV6-2/TRBV6-3
ASSYVDYLQSSYNSPLH
>TRBJ1-2|TRBV2
AKQGVRGYT
>TRBJ2-5|TRBV14
ASSPWTSGGGKTQY
>TRBJ1-5|TRBV29-1
SGGRQGKKQPQH
>TRBJ1-1|TRBV3-1/TRBV3-2
ASSQGQGSTEAF
>TRBJ1-2|TRBV6-5
ASRAGGDYGYT
>TRBJ1-1|TRBV28
ASSYGTGEAF
>TRBJ2-3|TRBV6-2/TRBV6-3
ASSYSTGGADTQY
>TRBJ1-3|TRBV29-1
SVEIRSGNTIY
>TRBJ2-5|TRBV28
ASSLELGETQY
>TRBJ2-2|TRBV20-1
SASRLAGGYTGELF
>TRBJ1-4|TRBV12-3/TRBV12-4
ASTSTGKEKLF
>TRBJ2-6|TRBV7-3
ASSPGGAGANVLT